The clone carrying this T cell receptor (beta chain) has more than one count but fewer than ten. The antigen is undetermined. V lost 0 bases, J lost 5 bases, and 17 bases lay in between. Germline CDR1 is SGHRS and CDR2 is YFSETQ. The CDR3 extends over 16 amino acids. The data are from a study of T-cell memory formation after mild COVID-19. Regarding the study as a whole: CD4+ contracting clones were mainly CM and EM; CD8+ ones, EMRA. CD4/CD8 balance characterized clones contracting day 15 to 85, and CD4+ skew characterized later expanders.

TCRdb itself ran the 5' RACE reads through MiXCR, one entry per CDR3 protein. The sample carries about 400,000 distinct CDR3 sequences, roughly 14% recorded once. The sequence was collected from a man aged 18 to 30 who had mild COVID-19 (a few samples of this study predate the infection). Cell type and time point are not known. Sequencing input: PBMCs or a T cell subset sorted from them (not recorded which). The chain carries TRBV5-1 and TRBJ2-5; D perhaps matches TRBD2 (7 bases). In DNA, the CDR3 is TGCGCCAGCAGCTTGGAGGCAGCGCGGGGGCGGGAGACCCAGTACTTC. Translating gives CASSLEAARGRETQYF.